The 22 T cell receptor beta chains below come from one sample, sequenced in a study of Graves' ophthalmopathy and Graves' hyperthyroidism. The authors amplified TCR beta CDR3 regions, and they did so from RNA transcripts for repertoire sequencing. Second-round multiplex PCR followed a first-round RT-PCR using HTBI primers. TCRdb reprocessed the multiplex PCR reads with MiXCR, giving one entry per CDR3 protein. The sample holds just over 600,000 distinct CDR3 sequences, about 24% seen once. The sample was peripheral blood. The receptors originated from a woman under 30 with stable Graves' hyperthyroidism. Some clones in this sample may be carry-over from other donors' samples.

This clonotype was found many times. Germline is not matched at one junction end, which may reflect a read error. The chain couples TRBV12-3 or TRBV12-4 to TRBJ1-1; D gene uncertain. This CDR3 has 13 residues. The CDR3 is CASSLVENTEAFF. For the CDR3, the DNA is TGTGCCAGCAGCTTAGTGGAGAACACTGAAGCTTTCTTT.

This clonotype was observed many times. The V call is TRBV6-1, the J call TRBJ1-3; a possible D gene is TRBD1 (5 bases). The CDR3 totals 15 residues. V was trimmed by 4 bases and J by 1 base, leaving 11 bases between them. Germline loops: CDR1 MNHNS, CDR2 SASEGT. The CDR3 loop is CASSVPGHSGNTIYF. The CDR3 DNA reads TGTGCCAGCAGTGTCCCGGGGCATTCTGGAAACACCATATATTTT.

The rearrangement joins TRBV6-5 to TRBJ1-1, with 8 bases that match TRBD1. The CDR3 spans 15 residues. After removal of 4 bases from V and 3 bases from J, the junction contained 7 bases not matched to a gene. The germline V gene encodes CDR1 MNHEY and CDR2 SVGAGI. CDR3 sequence: CASSSGDRTYTEAFF. In nucleotides, the CDR3 is TGTGCCAGCAGTTCGGGGGACAGGACCTACACTGAAGCTTTCTTT.

The V and J genes are TRBV27 and TRBJ2-7; no clear D. The CDR3 contains 15 residues. V was trimmed by 0 bases and J by 2 bases, leaving 11 bases between them. Germline V gene sequence: CDR1 MNHEY, CDR2 SMNVEV (reference sequence). The CDR3 spells CASSLSYPETYEQYF. In DNA, the CDR3 is TGTGCCAGCAGTTTATCGTATCCTGAGACCTACGAGCAGTACTTC.

This clonotype was detected ten times or more. The gene calls are TRBV12-5 and TRBJ1-1, with D perhaps matching TRBD1 (5 bases). CDR1 and CDR2 from the germline V gene are LGHNT and FRNRAP. Trimming cost V 7 bases and J 4 bases, with 10 bases left between them. The CDR3 covers 12 residues. This CDR3 reads CASARGFTEAFF. Here the CDR3 DNA reads TGTGCTAGTGCGAGGGGATTCACTGAAGCTTTCTTT.

This clonotype occurred once. A much larger clone lies a single base off, so this may be a read error. The limits of the CDR3 on the DNA are not certain, so only TCRdb's listed CDR3 is given. The V call is TRBV10-2, the J call TRBJ2-7. With termini counted, the CDR3 has 13 amino acids. Germline V gene sequence: CDR1 WSHSY, CDR2 SAAADI. Here the CDR3 reads CASVAVGIYEQDF.

The J gene is TRBJ1-6, the V gene TRBV5-1, with D maybe TRBD1 (6 bases). This CDR3 is built from 14 residues. V was shortened by 5 bases and J by 7 bases, with 13 bases between the two germline ends. Looked up from germline, CDR1 is SGHRS and CDR2 is YFSETQ. CDR3 loop: CASRTAGANSPLHF. CDR3 bases: TGCGCCAGCAGAACGGCAGGGGCCAATTCACCCCTCCACTTT.

There are many counts of this clonotype. V and J are TRBV12-5 and TRBJ2-7; no clear D gene. This CDR3 has 14 residues. Germline V CDR1 and CDR2: LGHNT, FRNRAP. Trimming left V 3 bases short and J 2 bases short, with 11 bases between. CDR3 loop: CASGFVISPYEQYF. CDR3 sequence (DNA): TGTGCTAGTGGTTTTGTTATATCACCCTACGAGCAGTACTTC. Full variable domain (remainder filled in from reference TRBV12-5 and TRBJ2-7): DARVTQTPRHKVTEMGQEVTMRCQPILGHNTVFWYRQTMMQGLELLAYFRNRAPLDDSGMPKDRFSAEMPDATLATLKIQPSEPRDSAVYFCASGFVISPYEQYFGPGTRLTVT.

This chain connects TRBV7-9 to TRBJ1-2, with 9 bases that match TRBD1. This CDR3 comprises 15 residues. The V gene's germline CDR1 is SEHNR and CDR2 FQNEAQ (reference sequence). J lost 7 bases, V lost 7 bases, and 13 bases had no gene match. CDR3 sequence: CASTNPTGTGLGYTF. The DNA for the CDR3 is TGTGCCAGCACCAACCCCACCGGGACAGGGCTTGGCTACACCTTC.

At least ten counts were recorded for this clonotype. The chain uses TRBV7-2 and TRBJ1-2, with D perhaps TRBD1 (6 bases). The CDR3 has 15 amino acids. The germline V gene has CDR1 SGHTA and CDR2 FQGNSA. Trimming took 0 bases from V and 2 from J, leaving 10 bases between them. CDR3 nucleotides: TGTGCCAGCAGCTTAGCAGTTACAGGGAACTATGGCTACACCTTC. As protein: CASSLAVTGNYGYTF.

This clonotype was seen ten or more times. The chain uses TRBV6-5 and TRBJ2-7, with TRBD1 matching 7 bases. The V and J ends lost 2 bases and 9 bases, in that order; junction bases with no gene match: 10. The CDR3 totals 14 residues. CDR1 is MNHEY, CDR2 SVGAGI, per germline. The CDR3 region is CASSYAPDRASQYF. The CDR3 DNA reads TGTGCCAGCAGTTACGCCCCTGACAGGGCGTCGCAGTACTTC.

In this sample, this clonotype turned up many times. CDR3 bases: TGTGCCAGCAGCCTCACCCGGAGGGATCGTGTCGGGGAGCTGTTTTTT. This encodes CASSLTRRDRVGELFF. The rearrangement links TRBV9 to TRBJ2-2, with TRBD2 as a possible D gene (6 bases). The CDR3 has 16 residues. Trimming took off 4 bases at V and 7 bases at J, with 20 bases between the two ends. The germline V gene has CDR1 SGDLS and CDR2 YYNGEE.

This clonotype has ten or more counts. The rearrangement links TRBV7-9 to TRBJ2-5; 9 bases map to TRBD2. V shed 4 bases, J shed 4 bases, and the junction held 10 bases outside the gene matches. This CDR3 has 16 residues. Looked up from germline, CDR1 is SEHNR and CDR2 is FQNEAQ (reference sequence). The CDR3 sequence: CASSSRLAGPGETQYF. The CDR3 nucleotides are TGTGCCAGCAGCTCACGTCTAGCGGGGCCGGGAGAGACCCAGTACTTC. The whole variable domain, remainder taken from reference TRBV7-9 and TRBJ2-5, is DTGVSQNPRHKITKRGQNVTFRCDPISEHNRLYWYRQTLGQGPEFLTYFQNEAQLEKSRLLSDRFSAERPKGSFSTLEIQRTEQGDSAMYLCASSSRLAGPGETQYFGPGTRLLVL.

This clonotype was seen a handful of times. The chain employs TRBV4-1 and TRBJ1-5, with D possibly matching TRBD1 (5 bases). V was clipped by 1 base and J by 9 bases, with 13 bases between them. The CDR3 spans 14 residues. Germline assignment: CDR1 MGHRA and CDR2 YSYEKL. The CDR3 here is CASSQAGGDRPQHF. Here the CDR3 DNA reads TGCGCCAGCAGCCAAGCGGGGGGGGATCGGCCCCAGCATTTT.

This clonotype was observed many times. CDR3 protein: CASSLEAGITEAFF. CDR3 nucleotides: TGCGCCAGCAGCTTGGAGGCAGGGATCACTGAAGCTTTCTTT. The V call is TRBV5-1, the J call TRBJ1-1; TRBD1 might be the D (5 bases). The CDR3 length is 14 residues. V lost 0 bases and J lost 4, with 10 bases in between. Looked up from germline, CDR1 is SGHRS and CDR2 is YFSETQ. Combining the CDR3 with reference TRBV5-1 and TRBJ1-1 gives the whole variable domain KAGVTQTPRYLIKTRGQQVTLSCSPISGHRSVSWYQQTPGQGLQFLFEYFSETQRNKGNFPGRFSGRQFSNSRSEMNVSTLELGDSALYLCASSLEAGITEAFFGQGTRLTVV.

V is TRBV6-2 or TRBV6-3 and J is TRBJ1-1, with unresolved D. This CDR3 comprises 13 residues. Germline-derived CDR1 and CDR2 are MNHEY and SVGEGT. Trimming removed 2 bases from V and 3 bases from J, with 7 bases in between. The CDR3 DNA sequence: TGTGCCAGCAGTTACACGGGGTACACTGAAGCTTTCTTT. The encoded protein is CASSYTGYTEAFF.

This clonotype came up many times. The CDR3 sequence: CASSLAAGEGDTQYF. The CDR3 region has the DNA TGTGCCAGCAGTTTAGCTGCGGGAGAGGGAGATACGCAGTATTTT. The genes are TRBV12-3 or TRBV12-4 and TRBJ2-3; 7 bases match TRBD2. V shed 0 bases, J shed 5 bases, and the junction held 5 bases outside the gene matches. The length of the CDR3 is 15 residues.

This clonotype showed up many times. This sequence joins TRBV12-3 or TRBV12-4 and TRBJ2-5; the D gene is possibly TRBD2 (7 bases). The CDR3 runs to 15 residues. V was cut by 6 bases and J by 4 bases, with 18 bases left in between. The CDR3 reads CASRRSAGASETQYF. Written as DNA, the CDR3 is TGTGCCAGCAGAAGGTCGGCGGGGGCCTCAGAGACCCAGTACTTC.

This clonotype was seen only a few times. V gene TRBV15 combines with J gene TRBJ2-7; D possibly corresponds to TRBD2 (6 bases). Germline CDR1 reads LNHNV; CDR2 reads YYDKDF (reference sequence). The CDR3 extends over 15 amino acids. The V end was cut by 3 bases, the J end by 2 bases, with 14 bases between. The chain's CDR3 is CATSRAQSGAYEQYF. CDR3 DNA: TGTGCCACCAGCAGGGCACAATCGGGGGCCTACGAGCAGTACTTC.

This clonotype was counted between two and nine times. This chain uses TRBV20-1 with TRBJ2-7; tentatively, D is TRBD1 or TRBD2 (6 bases each). CDR1 and CDR2 from the germline V gene are DFQATT and SNEGSKA (reference sequence). V was cut by 3 bases and J by 1 base, with 16 bases left in between. The CDR3 covers 15 residues. CDR3 nucleotides: TGCAGTGCTAGCCCCGAAGGGGGGTTTTCCTACGAGCAGTACTTC. Its protein is CSASPEGGFSYEQYF.

This clonotype was counted at least ten times. In DNA form, the CDR3 reads TGTGCCAGCATGGGGCCTACAGGGTGGAACTACGAGCAGTACTTC. Residues: CASMGPTGWNYEQYF. The chain recombines TRBV2 with TRBJ2-7; D perhaps matches TRBD1 (6 bases). Looked up from germline, CDR1 is SNHLY and CDR2 is FYNNEI. The CDR3 is 15 amino acids. Trimming removed 7 bases at V and 3 bases at J, with 19 bases between.

The chain employs TRBV15 and TRBJ2-7, with D unresolved. The CDR3 runs 15 residues. In germline, CDR1 is LNHNV, CDR2 YYDKDF (reference sequence). Deletions cut 0 bases from V and 4 bases from J, with 13 bases between. CDR3 in DNA: TGTGCCACCAGCAGAGATCGCCTGGCCTGGTACGAGCAGTACTTC. It is translated as CATSRDRLAWYEQYF.